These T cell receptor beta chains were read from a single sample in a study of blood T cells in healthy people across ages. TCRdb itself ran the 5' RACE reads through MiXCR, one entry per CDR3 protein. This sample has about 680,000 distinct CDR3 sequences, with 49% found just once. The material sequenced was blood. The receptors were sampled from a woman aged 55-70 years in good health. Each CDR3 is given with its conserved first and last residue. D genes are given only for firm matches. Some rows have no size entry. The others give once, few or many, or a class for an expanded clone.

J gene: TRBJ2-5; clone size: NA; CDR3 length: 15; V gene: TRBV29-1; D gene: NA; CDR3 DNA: TGCAGCGTTGAAAAGCCAAGGGACATCCAAGAGACCCAGTACTTC; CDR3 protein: CSVEKPRDIQETQYF
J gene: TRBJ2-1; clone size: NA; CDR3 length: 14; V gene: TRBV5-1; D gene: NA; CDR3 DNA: TGCGCCAGCAGCCCAGACAGCACAGACAATGAGCAGTTCTTC; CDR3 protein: CASSPDSTDNEQFF
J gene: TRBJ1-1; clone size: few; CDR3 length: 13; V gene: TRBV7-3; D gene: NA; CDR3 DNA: TGTGCCAGCAGCTTGGAGGGTCGGACTGAAGCTTTCTTT; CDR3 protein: CASSLEGRTEAFF
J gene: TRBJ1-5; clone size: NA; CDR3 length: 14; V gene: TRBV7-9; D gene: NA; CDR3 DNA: TGTGCCAGCAGCCTAGACCCTTCCAATCAGCCCCAGCATTTT; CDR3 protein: CASSLDPSNQPQHF
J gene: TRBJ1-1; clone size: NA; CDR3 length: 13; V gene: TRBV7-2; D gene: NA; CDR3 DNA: TGTGCCAGCAGCTTAAAGCGGGACACTGAAGCTTTCTTT; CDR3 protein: CASSLKRDTEAFF
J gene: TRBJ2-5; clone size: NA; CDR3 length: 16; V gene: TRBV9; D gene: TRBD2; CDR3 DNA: TGTGCCAGCAGCGTAGGCGGGACTAGCGGACAAGAGACCCAGTACTTC; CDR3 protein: CASSVGGTSGQETQYF
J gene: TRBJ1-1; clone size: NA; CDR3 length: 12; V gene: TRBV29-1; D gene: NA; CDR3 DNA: TGCAGCGTTGTTCAGGGTAGCACTGAAGCTTTCTTT; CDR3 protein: CSVVQGSTEAFF
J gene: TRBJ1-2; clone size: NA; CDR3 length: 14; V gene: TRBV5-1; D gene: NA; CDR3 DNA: TGCGCCGGCAGCGCCGGGGGCACAGACATTGGCTACACCTTC; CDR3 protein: CAGSAGGTDIGYTF
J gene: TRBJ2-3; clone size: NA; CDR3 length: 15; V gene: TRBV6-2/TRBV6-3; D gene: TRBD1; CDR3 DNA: TGTGCCAGCAGTCCTCCCGGGACAGGGAAAGATACGCAGTATTTT; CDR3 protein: CASSPPGTGKDTQYF
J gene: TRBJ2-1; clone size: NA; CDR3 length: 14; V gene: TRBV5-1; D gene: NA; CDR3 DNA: TGCGCCAGCACCCCGGAGAGCTCCTACAATGAGCAGTTCTTC; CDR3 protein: CASTPESSYNEQFF
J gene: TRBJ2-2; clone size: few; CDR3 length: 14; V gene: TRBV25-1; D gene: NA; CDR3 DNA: TGTGCCAGCAGTGACAGGGGCCCGACCGGGGAGCTGTTTTTT; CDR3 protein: CASSDRGPTGELFF
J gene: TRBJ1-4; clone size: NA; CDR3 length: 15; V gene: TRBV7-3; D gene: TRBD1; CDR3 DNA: TGTGCCAGCAGCCCCACAGGGGGCCGTGGTGAAAAACTGTTTTTT; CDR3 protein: CASSPTGGRGEKLFF
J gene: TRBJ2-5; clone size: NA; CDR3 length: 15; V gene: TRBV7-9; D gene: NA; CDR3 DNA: TGTGCCAGCAGCTTAACGGGGTTGGGAAACAATGAGCAGTACTTC; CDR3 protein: CASSLTGLGNNEQYF
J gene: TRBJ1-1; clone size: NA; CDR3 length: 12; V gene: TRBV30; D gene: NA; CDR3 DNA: TGTGCCTGGGGAAAAGGAAACACTGAAGCTTTCTTT; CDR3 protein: CAWGKGNTEAFF
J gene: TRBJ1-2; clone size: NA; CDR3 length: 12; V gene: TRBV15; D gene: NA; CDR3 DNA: TGTGCCACCAGCGGTGCGGGGGTTGGCTACACCTTC; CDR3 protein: CATSGAGVGYTF
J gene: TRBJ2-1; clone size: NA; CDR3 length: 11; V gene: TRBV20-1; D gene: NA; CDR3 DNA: TGCAGTGCTTGGGACCTACTAGAGGGGTTCTTC; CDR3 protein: CSAWDLLEGFF
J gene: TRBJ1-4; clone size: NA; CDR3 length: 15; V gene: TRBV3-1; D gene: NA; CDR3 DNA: TGTGCCAGCAGCCGAAGGAGGACCCTAGGTGAAAAACTGTTTTTT; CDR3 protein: CASSRRRTLGEKLFF
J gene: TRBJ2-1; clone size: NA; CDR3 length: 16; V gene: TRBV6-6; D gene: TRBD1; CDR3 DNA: TGTGCCAGCAGTAACCCAGCAGGGGGCTCCTACAATGAGCAGTTCTTC; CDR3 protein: CASSNPAGGSYNEQFF